This T cell receptor (beta chain) was identified in a study of T cell changes during pregnancy in multiple sclerosis. Generated by immunoSEQ multiplex PCR, the TCRdb table keeps only in-frame clones and is missing some. This sample yields approximately 50,000 clones, of which less than 95% are seen a single time; 5.5% to 8% belongs to the top ten. Material: peripheral blood, obtained in the third trimester of pregnancy. The sequence was obtained from a female donor in good health, enrolled as a control in a pregnancy study.

In nucleotides, the CDR3 is TGTGCCAGCAGTCCGGACCTTACGGGATACGAGCAGTACTTC. Its protein product is CASSPDLTGYEQYF. The chain links TRBV6-5 to TRBJ2-7, with D perhaps TRBD2 (5 bases). The germline V and J ends were trimmed by 5 bases and 4 bases, with 15 bases remaining between them. Germline V gives CDR1 MNHEY, CDR2 SVGAGI. The CDR3 runs 14 residues.